The clone carrying this T cell receptor (beta chain) came up many times. Its target is not known. The data derive from a study of identical twins. General observations from the study: Out-of-frame alpha sequences common to twins were enriched for low generation probability.

A universal primer site came from template switching; cDNA carried unique molecular identifiers. TCRdb redid the calling of the 5' RACE reads with MiXCR, one entry per CDR3 protein. The profile covers approximately 210,000 distinct CDR3 sequences, with 6.5% appearing a single time and just over 14% taken by the ten largest. J gave up 7 bases and V 2 bases, and 14 bases lay outside the gene matches. Germline V lookup: CDR1 LNHDA, CDR2 SQIVND (reference sequence). This CDR3 region has 17 residues. Another study also made use of these data, one on T cells expressing NK-cell markers. That paper states: The share of CD8+ T cells held by dominant NKG2C+ clonotypes was about 1.0-8% in about six donors.

V usage is TRBV19 and J usage is TRBJ2-1; 7 bases line up with TRBD2. The sample comprised CD8+ T cells sorted from blood. The sequence came from a woman aged 18 to 35 in good health. For the CDR3, the DNA is TGTGCCAGTAGTATATCCCAGGCGGGAGTGGGGATAAATGAGCAGTTCTTC. Protein sequence: CASSISQAGVGINEQFF. The whole variable domain, remainder taken from reference TRBV19 and TRBJ2-1, is DGGITQSPKYLFRKEGQNVTLSCEQNLNHDAMYWYRQDPGQGLRLIYYSQIVNDFQKGDIAEGYSVSREKKESFPLTVTSAQKNPTAFYLCASSISQAGVGINEQFFGPGTRLTVL.